The clone carrying this TCR beta chain was picked up a small number of times. Its antigen is unidentified. Each CDR3 protein gets one entry after TCRdb re-called the reads with MiXCR. The data contain some 940,000 distinct CDR3 sequences, about 33% of them seen just once; the ten biggest clones take up over 10%. The sample is drawn from a study of T cell repertoires in cytomegalovirus infection. For the study at large: Both CMV infection and a matching HLA type were indicated by public TCR beta signatures.

There are 15 residues in the CDR3. The V end lost 5 bases, the J end lost 2 bases, and 16 bases lay between the germline ends. Germline lookup yields CDR1 MNHNS and CDR2 SASEGT. This sample comprised cultured CD8+ T cells from PBMCs, obtained from culture after CMV antigen stimulation. The clonotype was recovered from a human donor in good health (CMV status not recorded). Some clones in this sample may be carry-over from other donors' samples. The chain links TRBV6-1 to TRBJ2-7, with D perhaps TRBD2 (6 bases). The CDR3 here is CASSPQLEGPYEQYV. Written as DNA, the CDR3 is TGTGCCAGCAGTCCCCAATTGGAGGGCCCCTACGAGCAGTACGTC.